This T cell receptor beta chain emerged from a study of TIL therapy for anti-PD-1-resistant metastatic lung cancer. This clone was seen a handful of times. Time point meaning: pre-treatment sample, taken before nivolumab and TIL therapy. Most excised metastases sampled were pleural nodules or supraclavicular lymph nodes. Tumor harvest preceded PD-1/PD-L1 blockade, followed by nivolumab treatment. The immunoSEQ assay was v3. Sequencing depth was 1.9 million or so read pairs for survey level, roughly 4.5-6 million for deep. Profiling relied on immunoSEQ multiplex PCR, and the TCRdb table lists in-frame clones only, not all of them. The sample holds approximately 11,000 clones, about three fifths seen once. The source of this sequence is a person aged 30 to 80 with non-small cell lung cancer. This sample comprised tumor tissue, obtained at baseline.

The CDR3 DNA follows: TGCGCCAGCAGCTTGGGCGGTTCTTTCTCTGGAAACACCATATATTTT. Encoded protein: CASSLGGSFSGNTIYF. The rearrangement joins TRBV5-1 to TRBJ1-3, with D unclear. This CDR3 is built from 16 residues. The V end lost 0 bases, the J end lost 0 bases, and 10 bases lay between the germline ends. Per germline, CDR1 SGHRS and CDR2 YFSETQ.